Sequencing of this TCR beta chain was carried out in a study of blood T cell repertoires in COVID-19. At the level of the study: Acute and convalescent COVID-19 specimens originated in the United States, Italy and Spain.

Study members were between 18 and 89 years old and lived in around 24 US regions. Participant-reported clinical history was the basis for cohort assignment. Either two negative PCRs, clearance, or symptom resolution qualified Cohort 3 donors as recovered. Repertoires were generated with immunoSEQ multiplex PCR, while TCRdb's copy carries only in-frame clones and drops some. The table lists about 330,000 clones, under 95% of them singletons, with less than 20% in the top ten. With 5 bases removed from V and 8 bases from J, the gap between germline ends came to 12 bases. Germline V gene lookup returns CDR1 MNHEY and CDR2 SVGEGT. The CDR3 covers 12 residues.

Sequences were obtained from PBMCs or T cells enriched from blood (not recorded which). The sequence derives from a woman younger than 45 who had recovered from COVID-19. The V gene is TRBV6-2 or TRBV6-3, the J gene TRBJ1-2; D possibly corresponds to TRBD1 (5 bases). The CDR3 protein is CASSPLGRGYTF. Written as DNA, the CDR3 is TGTGCCAGCAGTCCCCTGGGGCGCGGCTACACCTTC.